The next 29 T cell receptor beta chains were all read from a single sample in a study of cytomegalovirus exposure and HLA in healthy donors. PCR involved 60 Vbeta and 13 Jbeta primers. TCRdb keeps only in-frame clones here, not all; method: immunoSEQ multiplex PCR. The listing contains some 96,000 clones. Sequenced sample: PBMCs. These receptors were collected from a woman younger than 45 in good health and CMV-seronegative.

The chain combines TRBV9 with TRBJ2-1, with D perhaps matching TRBD2 (5 bases). Germline V gene lookup returns CDR1 SGDLS and CDR2 YYNGEE. The germline V and J ends were trimmed by 4 bases and 8 bases, with 16 bases remaining between them. The length of the CDR3 is 14 residues. The CDR3 is CASSPPPPRDEQFF. The CDR3 DNA reads TGTGCCAGCAGCCCGCCCCCCCCGCGGGATGAGCAGTTCTTC.

The V call is TRBV5-1, the J call TRBJ1-2, with a tentative D call TRBD1 (5 bases). In germline, CDR1 is SGHRS, CDR2 YFSETQ. The V and J ends lost 2 bases and 5 bases respectively, with 13 bases between them. CDR3 length: 14 amino acids. The CDR3 sequence: CASSLDPTDYGYTF. CDR3 DNA: TGCGCCAGCAGCTTAGACCCGACAGATTATGGCTACACCTTC.

The chain carries TRBV15 and TRBJ2-1; TRBD2 aligns across 12 bases. The CDR3 is 20 residues long. The V gene end was trimmed by 0 bases and the J gene end by 0 bases; junction bases not matched to a gene: 9. Germline V gene data show CDR1 as LNHNV and CDR2 as YYDKDF (reference sequence). The DNA of the CDR3 is TGTGCCACCAGCAGAGATTGGGCTAGCGGGGGGGCCCTCTCCTACAATGAGCAGTTCTTC. It codes for CATSRDWASGGALSYNEQFF.

This chain joins TRBV19 and TRBJ2-2; 10 nucleotides match TRBD2. The CDR3 loop spans 15 amino acids. The V gene end was trimmed by 8 bases and the J gene end by 3 bases; junction bases not matched to a gene: 6. Germline values: CDR1 LNHDA, CDR2 SQIVND (reference sequence). Here the CDR3 reads CASGGLAHYTGELFF. In DNA form, the CDR3 reads TGTGCCAGTGGGGGACTAGCGCACTACACCGGGGAGCTGTTTTTT. The full variable domain, completed using reference TRBV19 and TRBJ2-2, is DGGITQSPKYLFRKEGQNVTLSCEQNLNHDAMYWYRQDPGQGLRLIYYSQIVNDFQKGDIAEGYSVSREKKESFPLTVTSAQKNPTAFYLCASGGLAHYTGELFFGEGSRLTVL.

The chain uses TRBV27 and TRBJ2-1; 7 positions match TRBD2. The length of the CDR3 is 18 residues. CDR1 and CDR2 from the germline V gene are MNHEY and SMNVEV (reference sequence). V was pared by 5 bases and J by 5 bases, with 18 bases of the junction left unmatched. Written as DNA, the CDR3 is TGTGCCAGCAGTCTCCCAGGTGGGGAGGGGTCTTATGACAATGAGCAGTTCTTC. Amino acid sequence: CASSLPGGEGSYDNEQFF.

The V call is TRBV7-9, the J call TRBJ1-2; no clear D gene. Trimming took 5 bases from V and 4 from J, leaving 14 bases between them. This CDR3 is 14 amino acids long. Germline V gene sequence: CDR1 SEHNR, CDR2 FQNEAQ (reference sequence). The CDR3 DNA reads as TGTGCCAGCAGCCCTACTGCGACTGGCTATGGCTACACCTTC. As protein: CASSPTATGYGYTF.

Comment on this clone: Compared with germline, one end of the junction differs, possibly owing to a read error. The chain carries TRBV5-1 and TRBJ1-4; D perhaps matches TRBD1 (5 bases). The CDR3 is 14 amino acids. Germline CDR1 reads SGHRS; CDR2 reads YFSETQ. CDR3 loop: CASTSGATNEKLFF. CDR3 nucleotides: TGCGCCAGCACCAGTGGGGCAACAAATGAAAAACTGTTTTTT.

The chain carries TRBV4-2 and TRBJ2-1; D gene unclear. Germline CDR1 LGHNA, CDR2 YNFKEQ. There are 15 residues in the CDR3. V gave up 0 bases and J gave up 3 bases, with 9 bases separating them. CDR3: CASSQDLPSYNEQFF. Written as DNA, the CDR3 is TGTGCCAGCAGCCAAGATCTTCCTAGCTACAATGAGCAGTTCTTC.

This chain joins TRBV28 and TRBJ1-3; D not certain. Germline CDR1 MDHEN, CDR2 SYDVKM. V gave up 10 bases and J gave up 0 bases, with 10 bases separating them. The CDR3 length is 13 residues. CDR3 amino acids: CAIVVSSGNTIYF. CDR3 nucleotides: TGTGCCATCGTCGTGAGCTCTGGAAACACCATATATTTT.

This chain links TRBV14 with TRBJ1-3, with no clear D. V dropped 0 bases and J dropped 10 bases, with 10 bases sitting between them. The CDR3 is made up of 13 amino acids. Germline V gives CDR1 SGHDN, CDR2 FVKESK. CDR3: CASSQELTRTIYF. The CDR3 nucleotides read TGTGCCAGCAGCCAAGAACTAACGAGGACCATATATTTT.

The chain carries TRBV7-3 and TRBJ2-1; 9 bases are shared with TRBD2. This CDR3 has 13 residues. The germline V gene has CDR1 SGHTA and CDR2 FQGTGA. The junction had 0 bases not matched to a gene; V was cut back by 1 base and J by 8 bases. CDR3 sequence: CASSLRLADEQFF. The CDR3, as DNA: TGTGCCAGCAGCTTAAGACTAGCGGATGAGCAGTTCTTC.

The genes are TRBV9 and TRBJ2-1; TRBD1 aligns across 9 bases. With 4 bases clipped from V and 4 bases from J, the junction kept 12 bases outside the gene matches. The germline V gene has CDR1 SGDLS and CDR2 YYNGEE. This CDR3 region has 17 residues. The DNA for the CDR3 is TGTGCCAGCAGCCGGGGGACAGGGCCGGAGGGTTACAATGAGCAGTTCTTC. This sequence encodes CASSRGTGPEGYNEQFF.

This chain links TRBV29-1 with TRBJ2-2; D is possibly TRBD1 (6 bases). The CDR3 spans 14 residues. The V and J ends lost 7 bases and 4 bases respectively, with 16 bases between them. The germline gives CDR1 SQVTM, CDR2 ANQGSEA. The CDR3 spells CSGRVTGSTGELFF. The DNA for the CDR3 is TGCAGCGGCCGGGTCACAGGGAGCACCGGGGAGCTGTTTTTT.

V is TRBV10-2 and J is TRBJ1-1; D remains unclear. CDR3 length: 13 residues. The V and J ends lost 6 bases and 4 bases respectively, with 12 bases between them. CDR1 is WSHSY and CDR2 is SAAADI in the germline V gene. CDR3: CASRMSPGTEAFF. Written as DNA, the CDR3 is TGCGCCAGCAGGATGTCCCCGGGCACTGAAGCTTTCTTT.

The chain employs TRBV11-2 and TRBJ2-7; 8 bases match TRBD1. Germline CDR1 reads SGHAT; CDR2 reads FQNNGV. This CDR3 is built from 16 residues. Germline trimming cut 4 bases from V and 4 bases from J; bases unmatched to any gene: 12. The CDR3 is CASSWTTGTGPYEQYF. The CDR3 DNA follows: TGTGCCAGCAGCTGGACGACCGGGACAGGCCCATACGAGCAGTACTTC.

CDR3 DNA sequence: TGTGCCAGCAGCGTCCGGGACTACACAGATACGCAGTATTTT. Translation: CASSVRDYTDTQYF. The chain uses TRBV5-4 and TRBJ2-3, with TRBD2 matching 7 bases. This CDR3 is built from 14 residues. The germline V gene has CDR1 SGHNT and CDR2 YYREEE (reference sequence). With V trimmed by 4 bases and J by 2 bases, 4 bases remained unmatched.

The chain recombines TRBV5-1 with TRBJ1-6; the match to TRBD1 covers 8 bases. Per the germline V gene, CDR1 is SGHRS and CDR2 is YFSETQ. CDR3 length: 15 residues. Trimming cost V 4 bases and J 11 bases; bases outside gene matches: 11. CDR3 DNA: TGCGCCAGCAGCAGCGGACAGGGAAGGACTGCACCCCTCCACTTT. This translates into CASSSGQGRTAPLHF.

The chain joins TRBV15 to TRBJ2-5, with D possibly being TRBD1 (5 bases). The J call may be wrong; the DNA end is better matched by TRBJ2-7. The CDR3 runs 14 residues. Per germline, CDR1 LNHNV and CDR2 YYDKDF (reference sequence). CDR3 sequence: CATSRAGRAYEQYF. CDR3 DNA: TGTGCCACCAGCAGAGCTGGCAGGGCCTACGAGCAGTACTTC.

This chain uses TRBV7-2 with TRBJ2-5; D remains unclear. This CDR3 is built from 11 residues. Looked up from germline, CDR1 is SGHTA and CDR2 is FQGNSA. The ends were cut back, 7 bases at V and 5 bases at J, with 8 bases in the middle. CDR3: CASTMRETQYF. The CDR3 DNA reads TGTGCCAGCACCATGAGGGAGACCCAGTACTTC.

As for this clone: Different DNA sequences within this sample yield the same CDR3. This chain joins TRBV6-5 and TRBJ1-2; D is undetermined. Per the germline V gene, CDR1 is MNHEY and CDR2 is SVGAGI. V lost 0 bases to trimming and J lost 4 bases, with 6 bases between them. The CDR3 loop spans 13 amino acids. The CDR3 DNA sequence: TGTGCCAGCAGTTACTCGCGGGGCTATGGCTACACCTTC. It codes for CASSYSRGYGYTF.

The chain joins TRBV7-8 to TRBJ1-1; D not resolved. V dropped 7 bases and J dropped 2 bases, with 8 bases sitting between them. CDR3 length: 12 residues. Germline lookup yields CDR1 SGHVS and CDR2 FQNEAQ. CDR3 region: CASTLPNTEAFF. The CDR3 nucleotides read TGTGCCAGCACCCTACCTAACACTGAAGCTTTCTTT.

The rearrangement joins TRBV9 to TRBJ2-7; D possibly corresponds to TRBD1 (6 bases). Germline V CDR1 and CDR2: SGDLS, YYNGEE. This CDR3 region has 9 residues. Here the CDR3 DNA reads TGTGACACAGGGCACGAGCAGTACTTC. This sequence encodes CDTGHEQYF. Variable domain in full (rest from reference TRBV9 and TRBJ2-7): DSGVTQTPKHLITATGQRVTLRCSPRSGDLSVYWYQQSLDQGLQFLIQYYNGEERAKGNILERFSAQQFPDLHSELNLSSLELGDSALYFCDTGHEQYFGPGTRLTVT.

This chain joins TRBV20-1 and TRBJ2-1; 7 bases fit TRBD1. Germline V gene lookup returns CDR1 DFQATT and CDR2 SNEGSKA (reference sequence). CDR3 length: 11 residues. After removal of 6 bases from V and 4 bases from J, the junction contained 0 bases not matched to a gene. CDR3: CSAGQYNEQFF. The CDR3 DNA sequence: TGCAGTGCGGGACAGTACAATGAGCAGTTCTTC.

This chain joins TRBV11-3 and TRBJ2-1; TRBD1 agrees at 7 bases. Germline CDR1 SGHNT, CDR2 YENEEA. V gave up 4 bases and J gave up 5 bases; unmatched junction bases: 8. The CDR3 length is 15 residues. CDR3 sequence reads: CASSSGQVWDNEQFF. The DNA for the CDR3 is TGTGCCAGCAGCTCCGGACAGGTTTGGGACAATGAGCAGTTCTTC.

This chain connects TRBV5-4 to TRBJ2-7, with 10 bases identical to TRBD1. V shed 0 bases, J shed 4 bases, and the junction held 4 bases outside the gene matches. CDR3 length: 15 amino acids. CDR1 is SGHNT and CDR2 is YYREEE in the germline V gene (reference sequence). CDR3 protein: CASSLGQGAFYEQYF. The DNA of the CDR3 is TGTGCCAGCAGCTTGGGACAGGGGGCGTTTTACGAGCAGTACTTC.

The gene calls are TRBV5-1 and TRBJ1-5; unclear D gene. Germline CDR1 is SGHRS and CDR2 is YFSETQ. The CDR3 extends over 14 amino acids. The V and J ends lost 8 bases and 3 bases respectively, with 15 bases between them. CDR3 DNA sequence: TGCGCCAGTTCTATCGGGGAAAACAATCAGCCCCAGCATTTT. Translation: CASSIGENNQPQHF. The full variable domain, with the rest looked up from reference TRBV5-1 and TRBJ1-5, is KAGVTQTPRYLIKTRGQQVTLSCSPISGHRSVSWYQQTPGQGLQFLFEYFSETQRNKGNFPGRFSGRQFSNSRSEMNVSTLELGDSALYLCASSIGENNQPQHFGDGTRLSIL.

This chain connects TRBV29-1 to TRBJ2-5, with D unclear. The J call is in doubt because the DNA end fits TRBJ2-7 better. CDR1 and CDR2 from the germline V gene are SQVTM and ANQGSEA. The CDR3 runs 12 residues. In nucleotides, the CDR3 is TGCAGCGTTGTCGCTGCCAACTACGAGCAGTACTTC. Translation: CSVVAANYEQYF.

A word on this clone: This CDR3 is also generated by other DNA sequences in the sample. The chain carries TRBV5-1 and TRBJ1-1, with 9 nucleotides matching TRBD1. The germline V gene has CDR1 SGHRS and CDR2 YFSETQ. The CDR3 sequence is 14 residues long. V shed 3 bases and J 4 bases; nucleotides not matched to a gene: 4. CDR3 nucleotide sequence: TGCGCCAGCAGCTCACAGGGGGCCGGCACTGAAGCTTTCTTT. The encoded protein is CASSSQGAGTEAFF.

The chain carries TRBV29-1 and TRBJ1-2; 9 bases align to TRBD1. Germline CDR1 is SQVTM and CDR2 is ANQGSEA. The CDR3 is 12 residues long. Unmatched junction bases numbered 4, after V lost 4 bases and J lost 7 bases. CDR3 coding DNA: TGCAGCGTTGGACAGGGGGAGACTGGCTACACCTTC. This translates into CSVGQGETGYTF. The variable domain in full, completed from reference TRBV29-1 and TRBJ1-2, reads SAVISQKPSRDICQRGTSLTIQCQVDSQVTMMFWYRQQPGQSLTLIATANQGSEATYESGFVIDKFPISRPNLTFSTLTVSNMSPEDSSIYLCSVGQGETGYTFGSGTRLTVV.